Sequencing of this T cell receptor (beta chain) was carried out in a study of blood T cells in healthy people across ages (dated by TCRdb to the mid-2010s). About the study as a whole: Template switching captured roughly one uniquely barcoded TCR beta cDNA molecule per two T cells in model experiments. The study measured age-related changes in TCR beta repertoire diversity using deep sequencing normalized with unique cDNA molecular identifiers. The donors were split into four age groups: young (average 16 years), middle-aged (around 37), aged (roughly 68) and long-lived (over 75). To avoid experimental bias, donors of different ages were spread randomly across the sequencing lanes. Two additional independent replicas of 1 million unique cDNA reads from the same blood draw were analyzed for two donors (one aged 18 to 30 and one aged 80 or older). Results and caveats for the whole study, not just this receptor: As age increased, observed TCR beta diversity per million T cells dropped in a roughly linear way, and a significant reduction was already evident by age roughly 40. Because profiling used bulk unsorted PBMCs, naive and antigen-experienced compartments could not be compared conclusively. Because the CMV infection status of the donors was unknown, age-related changes in expanded clonotypes may potentially have been confounded. Observed TCR beta diversity correlated strongly with the percentage of naive T cells measured by flow cytometry. Compared with the aged group, more naive CD4+ T cells, fewer expanded clones and increased TCR diversity were shown by the long-lived group, suggesting age selection. Estimates of total diversity based on one million sequenced T cells were regarded as lower bounds and as underestimates.

V loses 0 bases, J loses 1 base, and the germline ends lie 20 bases apart. The germline V gene sets CDR1 to SGHRS and CDR2 to YFSETQ. The CDR3 numbers 18 residues from cysteine through phenylalanine. Only the CDR3 region is kept as DNA, spanning 54 bases read in frame from base 1. This clonotype was seen many times. No antigen is known for it. No base-level quality is on record; no much larger clone is a single base apart. Library method: 5' RACE. Sequencing used an Illumina HiSeq 2500. The second PCR ran for roughly 7 to 12 cycles and used a J-beta primer mix along with a sample-barcoded 5' primer. Each TCR beta cDNA molecule received a unique molecular identifier from a template-switch 5' adaptor carrying 12 random nucleotides. Each sample yielded at least 3 million CDR3-containing paired-end reads. First-strand cDNA was synthesized from all RNA with the Mint cDNA synthesis kit, primed by a TRBC-specific oligonucleotide. After uracil-DNA glycosylase treatment, a first 18-cycle PCR used universal primers M1SS and BC2_uni_R on all cDNA. From the authors' description of their analysis: Normalization of each sample was performed by random selection of 1 million high-quality reads, each carrying a distinct molecular identifier. Instead of being binned into consensus sequences, reads that shared molecular identifiers were thrown out. MiTCR, with a Q25 quality threshold and the strictest error-elimination algorithm, was used for CDR3 identification, clonotype clustering and error correction. A nonparametric unseen species model using Euler transformation provided a lower-bound estimate of total TCR beta diversity. The raw public reads went through TCRdb reprocessing: fastp at Q25, MiXCR clone calling, in-frame beta chains kept. CDR3 protein duplicates are merged, each entry listing the most common genes and DNA. The V and J calls reflect TCRdb's pipeline rather than the authors' work. This sample comprises over 500,000 distinct CDR3 sequences, roughly half of them detected only once. The top ten clones comprise approximately 13% of the sample.

The roughly 37 donors, aged about 6 to 100 years, were systemically healthy Caucasian individuals from Russia. Each donor gave 8 to 10 milliliters of peripheral blood, collected into EDTA-treated Vacutainer tubes. Ficoll-Paque density-gradient centrifugation was used to isolate PBMCs, with at least 6.5 million per sample. Trizol reagent was used to extract total RNA from the PBMCs, yielding at least 5.5 micrograms per sample. The percentages of naive CD45RAhigh/CD27high T cells were determined by flow cytometry on a PBMC aliquot from every donor. The chain employs TRBV5-1 and TRBJ2-7; 6 matching bases give a weak D call of TRBD2. The clonotype originates from an elderly woman in good health. Sequenced: blood. The DNA is TGCGCCAGCAGCTTGGTACTAGCTTCCACAACTTTTTCCTACGAGCAGTACTTC. This is translated as CASSLVLASTTFSYEQYF.